The entry that follows covers one T cell receptor beta chain sequence. V gave up 5 bases and J gave up 8 bases, with 15 bases separating them. The CDR3 is 14 amino acids. The germline V gene has CDR1 LNHDA and CDR2 SQIVND (reference sequence). These data originate in a study of blood T cell repertoires in COVID-19. Sequenced by immunoSEQ multiplex PCR; TCRdb stores in-frame clones only, minus some. The data show over 120,000 clones, 80% seen once. This receptor was taken from a man aged 70 or older who had recovered from COVID-19. Sequencing was carried out using peripheral blood. The J gene is TRBJ1-4, the V gene TRBV19, with D tentatively TRBD1 (5 bases). CDR3 loop: CASSLGGNREKLFF. The DNA of the CDR3 is TGTGCCAGTAGTCTCGGGGGGAATCGAGAAAAACTGTTTTTT. The whole variable domain, filled in from reference TRBV19 and TRBJ1-4, reads DGGITQSPKYLFRKEGQNVTLSCEQNLNHDAMYWYRQDPGQGLRLIYYSQIVNDFQKGDIAEGYSVSREKKESFPLTVTSAQKNPTAFYLCASSLGGNREKLFFGSGTQLSVL.